This T cell receptor (beta chain) was recorded in a study of blood T cell repertoires in COVID-19. About the research overall: Researchers got acute and convalescent COVID-19 samples from the United States, Italy and Spain. PBMCs, B-cell-depleted T cells, or T cells were the source of the cDNA or gDNA that made up the material.

As processed by the authors: Quantification of nucleated cells was approximated via reference gene primer amplification. The assay was immunoSEQ multiplex PCR, and TCRdb's table has in-frame clones only and misses some. That table supplies the V and J calls and clone size; D and trimming were determined from the DNA. The data show a few hundred thousand clones, roughly 80% seen once. Germline lookup yields CDR1 SGHKS and CDR2 YYEKEE (reference sequence). The CDR3 sequence is 15 residues long. After removal of 4 bases from V and 7 bases from J, the junction contained 10 bases not matched to a gene. The TCR sequence derives from a woman in her late teens or twenties with acute or convalescent COVID-19. V usage is TRBV5-5 and J usage is TRBJ1-2; 10 bases are a match to TRBD1. The specimen was peripheral blood. CDR3: CASSVQRQGAGGYTF. CDR3 coding DNA: TGTGCCAGCAGCGTACAGCGACAGGGGGCGGGTGGCTACACCTTC.